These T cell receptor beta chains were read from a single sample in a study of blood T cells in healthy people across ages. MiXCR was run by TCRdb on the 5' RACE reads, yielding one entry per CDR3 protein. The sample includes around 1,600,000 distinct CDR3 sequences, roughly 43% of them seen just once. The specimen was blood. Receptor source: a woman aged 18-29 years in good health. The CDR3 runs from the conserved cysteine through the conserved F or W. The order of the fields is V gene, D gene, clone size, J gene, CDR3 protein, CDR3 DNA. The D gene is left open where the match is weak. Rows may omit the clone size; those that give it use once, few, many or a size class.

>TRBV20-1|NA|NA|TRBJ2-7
CSANPPQASYEQYF
TGCAGTGCAAACCCCCCACAGGCCTCCTACGAGCAGTACTTC
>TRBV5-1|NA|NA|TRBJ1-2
CASSQWEDYGYTF
TGCGCCAGCAGCCAATGGGAAGACTATGGCTACACCTTC
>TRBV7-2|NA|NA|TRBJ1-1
CASTLLGGNTEAFF
TGTGCCAGCACCCTGTTAGGGGGGAACACTGAAGCTTTCTTT
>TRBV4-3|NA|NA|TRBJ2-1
CASSQALRQNNEQFF
TGCGCCAGCAGCCAAGCCCTACGGCAGAACAATGAGCAGTTCTTC
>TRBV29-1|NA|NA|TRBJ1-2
CGVVVNYGYTF
TGCGGCGTTGTAGTGAACTATGGCTACACCTTC
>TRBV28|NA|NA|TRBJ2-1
CASSPYRAPGRDEQFF
TGTGCCAGCAGCCCTTATAGGGCCCCGGGAAGGGATGAGCAGTTCTTC
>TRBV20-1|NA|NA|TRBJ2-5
CSAREYGGRGETQYF
TGCAGTGCTAGAGAGTACGGGGGGCGGGGAGAGACCCAGTACTTC
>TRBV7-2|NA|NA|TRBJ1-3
CASSSTPAQSGNTIYF
TGTGCCAGCAGCTCGACTCCTGCCCAATCTGGAAACACCATATATTTT
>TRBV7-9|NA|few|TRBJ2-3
CASSSTQGVDTQYF
TGTGCCAGCAGCTCGACCCAGGGCGTGGATACGCAGTATTTT
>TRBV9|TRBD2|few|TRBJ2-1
CASSPNAGGAYNEQFF
TGTGCCAGCAGCCCGAACGCGGGGGGGGCTTACAATGAGCAGTTCTTC
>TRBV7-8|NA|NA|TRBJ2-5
CASSLGPILTEETQYF
TGTGCCAGCAGCTTAGGCCCGATCCTCACTGAGGAGACCCAGTACTTC
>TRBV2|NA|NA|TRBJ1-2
CASSEQDGSGYTF
TGTGCCAGCAGTGAACAGGACGGCTCTGGCTACACCTTC
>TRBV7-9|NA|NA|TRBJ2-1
CASSFRVNEQFF
TGTGCCAGCAGCTTCCGGGTCAATGAGCAGTTCTTC
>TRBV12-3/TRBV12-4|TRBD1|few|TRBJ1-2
CASSHSGTGNYGYTF
TGTGCCAGCAGTCATTCCGGGACAGGGAACTATGGCTACACCTTC
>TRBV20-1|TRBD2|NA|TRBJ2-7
CSADSGGSYEQYF
TGCAGTGCTGATAGCGGGGGGTCCTACGAGCAGTACTTC